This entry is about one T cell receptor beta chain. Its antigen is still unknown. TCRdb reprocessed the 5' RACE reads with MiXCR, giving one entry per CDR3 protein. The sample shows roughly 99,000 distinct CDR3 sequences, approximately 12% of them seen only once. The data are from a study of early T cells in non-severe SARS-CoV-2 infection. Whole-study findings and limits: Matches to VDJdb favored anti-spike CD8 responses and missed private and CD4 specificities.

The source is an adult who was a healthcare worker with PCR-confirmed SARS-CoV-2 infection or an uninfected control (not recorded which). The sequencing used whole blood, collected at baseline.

The CDR3 DNA follows: TGTGCCAGCAGCCCCCGGCGGGTGGAAGCTTTCTTT. Residues: CASSPRRVEAFF. This chain joins TRBV12-3 or TRBV12-4 and TRBJ1-1; D is uncertain. The CDR3 covers 12 residues. V was clipped by 6 bases and J by 8 bases, with 13 bases between them.